This is a list of T cell receptor beta chains from one sample in a study of OX40 agonist ivuxolimab in advanced cancers. Sequencing was performed with immunoSEQ multiplex PCR; in TCRdb, only in-frame clones are kept and a portion is missing. The data show approximately 59,000 clones, 84% seen once. The sample was CD4+ or CD8+ T cells sorted from blood, taken in a trial of the OX40 agonist ivuxolimab. All receptors come from an adult with an advanced solid tumor such as melanoma, head and neck, liver or kidney cancer. Each CDR3 is given with its conserved first and last residue. Fields, in order: V gene, clone size, J gene, D gene, CDR3 DNA, CDR3 protein. The D gene is left open where the match is weak. Expanded clones are given a class, and other clones once, few, many or no size at all.

TRBV7-2	medium-sized	TRBJ2-2	-	TGTGCCAGCAGCTTAGCGCTAGGGGCCGGGGAGCTGTTTTTT	CASSLALGAGELFF
TRBV19	once	TRBJ1-2	-	TGTGCCAGTAGTCCTTCCCGCCAGCGGGGCTACACCTTC	CASSPSRQRGYTF
TRBV27	-	TRBJ1-1	-	TGTGCCAGCAGTTTTGGGGGTAAAAACACTGAAGCTTTCTTT	CASSFGGKNTEAFF
TRBV18	-	TRBJ2-5	-	TGTGCCAGCTCACCACTTAAACAGCAAGAGACCCAGTACTTC	CASSPLKQQETQYF
TRBV19	-	TRBJ2-6	-	TGTGCCAGTAGGGGACCCAGCTCTGGGGCCAACGTCCTGACTTTC	CASRGPSSGANVLTF
TRBV28	-	TRBJ1-2	-	TGTGCCAGCAACGAGGGGAGGGGCGAGAGTGGCTACACCTTC	CASNEGRGESGYTF
TRBV20-1	-	TRBJ1-2	-	TGCAGTGCTAGCGGGGACTCTGGCTACACCTTC	CSASGDSGYTF
TRBV18	-	TRBJ1-1	-	TGTGCCAGCTCCCCTCTATCCGAGAACACTGAAGCTTTCTTT	CASSPLSENTEAFF
TRBV7-2	few	TRBJ2-5	-	TGTGCCAGCAGCTTAGCGGGTCGGGCGCGTATGCAGGAGACCCAGTACTTC	CASSLAGRARMQETQYF
TRBV14	-	TRBJ2-7	-	TGTGCCAGCAGCCTCGCGGCGGAGGAGCAGTACTTC	CASSLAAEEQYF
TRBV10-3	-	TRBJ2-1	TRBD2	TGTGCCATCAGTGACTCGCGGGAGGATGAGCAGTTCTTC	CAISDSREDEQFF
TRBV18	-	TRBJ1-1	TRBD1	TGTGCCAGCTCGAATACAGGGGGCACTGAAGCTTTCTTT	CASSNTGGTEAFF
TRBV7-9	few	TRBJ1-6	-	TGTGCCAGCAGCCTTAGTGGTTACTCACCCCTCCACTTT	CASSLSGYSPLHF
TRBV19	-	TRBJ2-1	TRBD2	TGTGCCAGTAGTATCCCGCGGGAGATACAGTTCTTC	CASSIPREIQFF
TRBV7-2	-	TRBJ2-5	TRBD1	TGTGCCAGCAGCCCATCCCCCCCCGGGACAGGGGGCTACCAAGAGACCCAGTACTTC	CASSPSPPGTGGYQETQYF
TRBV9	-	TRBJ2-7	TRBD2	TGTGCCAGCAGCCGAGGGACTAGGCCTTCGGGGGAGCAGTACTTC	CASSRGTRPSGEQYF
TRBV6-1	once	TRBJ2-3	-	TGTGCCAGCAGGGGCAACACAGATACGCAGTATTTT	CASRGNTDTQYF
TRBV29-1	-	TRBJ1-1	TRBD1	TGCAGCGCCGGGACAGGGGGCGCGTTCACTGAAGCTTTCTTT	CSAGTGGAFTEAFF
TRBV28	-	TRBJ2-5	-	TGTGCCAGCAGTCCCACAAGGGCCCAAGAGACCCAGTACTTC	CASSPTRAQETQYF
TRBV4-2	once	TRBJ2-4	-	TGTGCCAGCAGCGGCTGGGGACAAAACATTCAGTACTTC	CASSGWGQNIQYF
TRBV18	-	TRBJ1-1	-	TGTGCCAGCTCACCCAGGACAAATCGGGAAGAGGCTTTCTTT	CASSPRTNREEAFF
TRBV28	-	TRBJ1-1	-	TGTGCCAGCAGTTTGAAGTTGGCTGAAGCTTTCTTT	CASSLKLAEAFF
TRBV2	-	TRBJ2-7	-	TGTGCCAGCGCGGGCGGGTACTACGAGCAGTACTTC	CASAGGYYEQYF
TRBV28	-	TRBJ2-2	TRBD1	TGTGCCAGCAGTCTTATCGGGACAGGGGGCTGGACCGGGGAGCTGTTTTTT	CASSLIGTGGWTGELFF
TRBV7-8	-	TRBJ1-3	-	TGTGCCAGCAGCCCCCTAGGTAACCTCGGCTCTGGAAACACCATATATTTT	CASSPLGNLGSGNTIYF
TRBV28	once	TRBJ1-3	-	TGTGCCAGCAGTTTGGCCAGGGCCGGAAACACCATATATTTT	CASSLARAGNTIYF
TRBV30	once	TRBJ1-1	-	TGTGCCTGGGAAAGACGAATGAACACTGAAGCTTTCTTT	CAWERRMNTEAFF
TRBV27	-	TRBJ2-3	TRBD2	TGTGCCAGCAGTTCCCTTCGCGGGAGGGTGGCAGATACGCAGTATTTT	CASSSLRGRVADTQYF
TRBV28	few	TRBJ1-1	-	TGTGCCAGCAGTCAGACGGCCTTTAACACTGAAGCTTTCTTT	CASSQTAFNTEAFF
TRBV30	-	TRBJ2-3	-	TGTGCCTGGATCCCCCTCGGGACACTTTACAGCACAGATACGCAGTATTTT	CAWIPLGTLYSTDTQYF
TRBV2	-	TRBJ1-5	-	TGTGCCAGCAGTGTTGGGTCAGTCTATAGCAATCAGCCCCAGCATTTT	CASSVGSVYSNQPQHF
TRBV2	-	TRBJ1-1	TRBD1	TGTGCCAGCAGGGACAGGGGGCCGAACACTGAAGCTTTCTTT	CASRDRGPNTEAFF
TRBV7-2	-	TRBJ2-7	-	TGTGCCAGCAGCTTAGCTTCGCAGTCCTACGAGCAGTACTTC	CASSLASQSYEQYF
TRBV7-2	-	TRBJ1-5	-	TGTGCCAGCAGCTCCAATCTGGATAGCAATCAGCCCCAGCATTTT	CASSSNLDSNQPQHF
TRBV28	-	TRBJ2-2	TRBD2	TGTGCCAGCAGTTTACCGGGACTAGCACAATCCGGGGAGCTGTTTTTT	CASSLPGLAQSGELFF
TRBV10-3	-	TRBJ1-1	TRBD1	TGTGCCACCGTACCGGACAGGGGGCCCACTGAAGCTTTCTTT	CATVPDRGPTEAFF
TRBV28	-	TRBJ2-5	-	TGTGCCAGCATTTCCCTCAGGGGGGAAGAGACCCAGTACTTC	CASISLRGEETQYF
TRBV6-4	-	TRBJ2-3	-	TGTGCCAGCAGTGGAAGAAGCGGTCTCACAGATACGCAGTATTTT	CASSGRSGLTDTQYF
TRBV19	-	TRBJ1-5	-	TGTGCCAGTAGGCTCGGCAGGCTTCAGCCCCAGCATTTT	CASRLGRLQPQHF
TRBV7-2	-	TRBJ2-7	TRBD2	TGTGCCAGCAGCCGACGAGGCGGGGGGAGCTCCTACGAGCAGTACTTC	CASSRRGGGSSYEQYF
TRBV19	few	TRBJ1-6	TRBD1	TGTGCCAGTAGTACGACAGGGCTTGGGTCACCCCTCCACTTT	CASSTTGLGSPLHF